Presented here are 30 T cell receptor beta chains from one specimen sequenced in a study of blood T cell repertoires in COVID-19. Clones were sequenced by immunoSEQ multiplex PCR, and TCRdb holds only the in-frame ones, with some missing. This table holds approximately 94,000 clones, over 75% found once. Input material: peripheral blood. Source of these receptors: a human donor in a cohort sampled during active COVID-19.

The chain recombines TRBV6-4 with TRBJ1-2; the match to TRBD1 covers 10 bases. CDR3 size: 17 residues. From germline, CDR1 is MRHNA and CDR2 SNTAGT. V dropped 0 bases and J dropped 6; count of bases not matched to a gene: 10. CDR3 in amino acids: CASSDSISTGGDHGYTF. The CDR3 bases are TGTGCCAGCAGTGACTCGATTTCGACAGGGGGCGATCATGGCTACACCTTC.

Here the CDR3 reads CAISQTSGGAYNEQFF. CDR3 coding DNA: TGTGCCATCAGTCAGACTAGCGGGGGGGCCTACAATGAGCAGTTCTTC. The rearrangement uses TRBV10-3 and TRBJ2-1, with 14 bases identical to TRBD2. There are 16 residues in the CDR3. CDR1 is ENHRY, CDR2 SYGVKD, per germline. J gave up 2 bases and V 5 bases, and 2 bases lay outside the gene matches.

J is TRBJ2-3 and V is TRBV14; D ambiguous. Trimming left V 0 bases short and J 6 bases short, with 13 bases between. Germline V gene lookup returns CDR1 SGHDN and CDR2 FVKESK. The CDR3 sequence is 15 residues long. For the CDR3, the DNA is TGTGCCAGCAGCCAAGATTCAGTGATACCTGATACGCAGTATTTT. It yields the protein CASSQDSVIPDTQYF.

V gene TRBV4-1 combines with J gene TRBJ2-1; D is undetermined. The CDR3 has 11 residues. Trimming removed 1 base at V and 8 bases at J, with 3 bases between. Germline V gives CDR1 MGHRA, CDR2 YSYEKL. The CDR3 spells CASSQVDEQFF. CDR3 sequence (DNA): TGCGCCAGCAGCCAAGTAGATGAGCAGTTCTTC.

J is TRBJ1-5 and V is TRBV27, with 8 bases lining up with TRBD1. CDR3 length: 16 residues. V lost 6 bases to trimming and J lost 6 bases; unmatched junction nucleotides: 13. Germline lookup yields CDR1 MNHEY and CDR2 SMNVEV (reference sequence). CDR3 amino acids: CASRPYQGAGGQPQHF. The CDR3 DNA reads TGTGCCAGCAGACCTTACCAGGGGGCCGGTGGTCAGCCCCAGCATTTT.

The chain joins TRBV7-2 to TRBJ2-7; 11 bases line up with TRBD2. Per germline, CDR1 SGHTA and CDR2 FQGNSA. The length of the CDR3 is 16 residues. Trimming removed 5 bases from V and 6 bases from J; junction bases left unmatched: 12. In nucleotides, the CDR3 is TGTGCCAGCAGCCTCGGGAGGCTAGCGGGAGGTCGCGAGCAGTACTTC. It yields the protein CASSLGRLAGGREQYF.

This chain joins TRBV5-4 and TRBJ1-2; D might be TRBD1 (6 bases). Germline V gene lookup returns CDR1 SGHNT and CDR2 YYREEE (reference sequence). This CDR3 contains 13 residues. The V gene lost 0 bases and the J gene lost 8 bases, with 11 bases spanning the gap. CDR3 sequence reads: CASSLGGTFGYTF. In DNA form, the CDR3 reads TGTGCCAGCAGCTTGGGAGGGACATTCGGCTACACCTTC.

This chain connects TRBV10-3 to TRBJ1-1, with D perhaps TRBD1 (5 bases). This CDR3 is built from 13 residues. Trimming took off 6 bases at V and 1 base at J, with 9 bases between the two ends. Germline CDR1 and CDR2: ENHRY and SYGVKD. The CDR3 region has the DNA TGTGCCATCAGCAAACAGGAGAACACTGAAGCTTTCTTT. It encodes CAISKQENTEAFF.

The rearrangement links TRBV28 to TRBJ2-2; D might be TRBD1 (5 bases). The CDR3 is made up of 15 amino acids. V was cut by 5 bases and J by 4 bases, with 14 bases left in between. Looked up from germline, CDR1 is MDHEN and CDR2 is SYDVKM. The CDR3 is CASSPSGRGTGELFF. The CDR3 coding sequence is TGTGCCAGCAGTCCTTCAGGGCGTGGCACCGGGGAGCTGTTTTTT. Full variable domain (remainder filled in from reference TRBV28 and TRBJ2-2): DVKVTQSSRYLVKRTGEKVFLECVQDMDHENMFWYRQDPGLGLRLIYFSYDVKMKEKGDIPEGYSVSREKKERFSLILESASTNQTSMYLCASSPSGRGTGELFFGEGSRLTVL.

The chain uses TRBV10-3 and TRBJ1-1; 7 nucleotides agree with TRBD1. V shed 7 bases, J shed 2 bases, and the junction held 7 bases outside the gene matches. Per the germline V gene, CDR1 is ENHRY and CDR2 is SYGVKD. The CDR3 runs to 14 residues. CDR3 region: CAITPGGGNTEAFF. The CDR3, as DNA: TGTGCCATCACTCCAGGGGGTGGCAACACTGAAGCTTTCTTT.

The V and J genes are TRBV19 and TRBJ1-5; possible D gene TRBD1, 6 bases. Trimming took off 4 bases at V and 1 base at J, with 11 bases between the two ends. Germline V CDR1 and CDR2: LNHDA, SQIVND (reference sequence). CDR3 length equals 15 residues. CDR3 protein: CASSTTGESNQPQHF. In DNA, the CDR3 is TGTGCCAGTAGTACGACAGGAGAAAGCAATCAGCCCCAGCATTTT.

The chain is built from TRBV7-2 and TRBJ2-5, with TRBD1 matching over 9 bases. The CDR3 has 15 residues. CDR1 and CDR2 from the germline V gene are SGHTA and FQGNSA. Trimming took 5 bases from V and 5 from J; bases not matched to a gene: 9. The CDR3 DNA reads TGTGCCAGCAGCCCGGGGACAGGGTTGGGGGAGACCCAGTACTTC. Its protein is CASSPGTGLGETQYF.

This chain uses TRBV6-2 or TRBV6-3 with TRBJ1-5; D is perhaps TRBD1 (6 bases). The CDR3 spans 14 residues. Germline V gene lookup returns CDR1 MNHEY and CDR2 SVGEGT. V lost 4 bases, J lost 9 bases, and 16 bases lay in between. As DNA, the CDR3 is TGTGCCAGCAGTTTCGACAGGCTGGGTTCGCCCCAGCATTTT. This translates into CASSFDRLGSPQHF.

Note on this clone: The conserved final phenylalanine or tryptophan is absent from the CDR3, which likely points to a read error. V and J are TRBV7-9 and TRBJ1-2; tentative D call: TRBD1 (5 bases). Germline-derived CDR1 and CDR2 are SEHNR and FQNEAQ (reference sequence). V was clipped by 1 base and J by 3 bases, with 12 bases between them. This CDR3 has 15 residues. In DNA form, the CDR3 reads TGTGCCAGCAGCTTAGGTGGCGAAGGGGACTATGGCTACACCTCC. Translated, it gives CASSLGGEGDYGYTS.

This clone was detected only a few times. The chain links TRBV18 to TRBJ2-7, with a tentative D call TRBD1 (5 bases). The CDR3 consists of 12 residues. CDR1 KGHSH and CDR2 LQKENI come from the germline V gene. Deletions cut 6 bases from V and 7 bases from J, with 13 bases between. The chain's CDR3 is CASSQSQGEQYF. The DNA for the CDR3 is TGTGCCAGCTCTCAATCCCAGGGTGAGCAGTACTTC.

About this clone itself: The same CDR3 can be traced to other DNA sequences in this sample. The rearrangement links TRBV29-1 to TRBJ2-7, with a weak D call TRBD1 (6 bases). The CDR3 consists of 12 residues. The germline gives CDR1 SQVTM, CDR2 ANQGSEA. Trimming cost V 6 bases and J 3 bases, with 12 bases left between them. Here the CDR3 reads CSVLDSSYEQYF. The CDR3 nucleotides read TGCAGCGTCCTGGACAGCAGCTACGAGCAGTACTTC.

The CDR3 coding sequence is TGCGCCAGCAGCTCCGCGGGACAGGTCTTAAATGAGTACTTC. It translates to CASSSAGQVLNEYF. The chain employs TRBV5-1 and TRBJ2-7; 8 nucleotides align to TRBD1. Germline-derived CDR1 and CDR2 are SGHRS and YFSETQ. The CDR3 is 14 residues long. The junction had 13 bases not matched to a gene; V was cut back by 3 bases and J by 11 bases. The full variable domain, completed using reference TRBV5-1 and TRBJ2-7, is KAGVTQTPRYLIKTRGQQVTLSCSPISGHRSVSWYQQTPGQGLQFLFEYFSETQRNKGNFPGRFSGRQFSNSRSEMNVSTLELGDSALYLCASSSAGQVLNEYFGPGTRLTVT.

The CDR3 sequence is CASSPRGPGDSPLHF. The CDR3 DNA reads as TGTGCCAGCTCACCACGGGGGCCAGGAGATTCACCCCTCCACTTT. The chain uses TRBV18 and TRBJ1-6, with D tentatively TRBD1 (6 bases). CDR1 and CDR2 from the germline V gene are KGHSH and LQKENI. The CDR3 extends over 15 amino acids. With 1 base removed from V and 8 bases from J, the gap between germline ends came to 12 bases.

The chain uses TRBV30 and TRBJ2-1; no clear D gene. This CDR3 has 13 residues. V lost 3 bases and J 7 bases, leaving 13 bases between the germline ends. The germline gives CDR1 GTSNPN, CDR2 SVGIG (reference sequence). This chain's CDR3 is CAWRFSRRNEQFF. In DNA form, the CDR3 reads TGTGCCTGGAGGTTCTCGCGTCGGAATGAGCAGTTCTTC. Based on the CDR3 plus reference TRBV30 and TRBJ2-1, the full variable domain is SQTIHQWPATLVQPVGSPLSLECTVEGTSNPNLYWYRQAAGRGLQLLFYSVGIGQISSEVPQNLSASRPQDRQFILSSKKLLLSDSGFYLCAWRFSRRNEQFFGPGTRLTVL.

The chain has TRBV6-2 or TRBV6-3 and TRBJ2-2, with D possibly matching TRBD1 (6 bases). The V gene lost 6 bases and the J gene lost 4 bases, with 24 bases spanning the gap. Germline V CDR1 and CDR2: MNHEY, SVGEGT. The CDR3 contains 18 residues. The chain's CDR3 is CASSAAAGTTSSTGELFF. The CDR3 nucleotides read TGTGCCAGCAGCGCCGCCGCCGGGACAACTTCGAGCACCGGGGAGCTGTTTTTT.

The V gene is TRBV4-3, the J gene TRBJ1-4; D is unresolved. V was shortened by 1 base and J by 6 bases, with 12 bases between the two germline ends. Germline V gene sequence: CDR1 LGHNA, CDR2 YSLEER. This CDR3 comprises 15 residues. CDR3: CASSQGSGIDEKLFF. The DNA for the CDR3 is TGCGCCAGCAGCCAAGGGTCGGGGATCGATGAAAAACTGTTTTTT.

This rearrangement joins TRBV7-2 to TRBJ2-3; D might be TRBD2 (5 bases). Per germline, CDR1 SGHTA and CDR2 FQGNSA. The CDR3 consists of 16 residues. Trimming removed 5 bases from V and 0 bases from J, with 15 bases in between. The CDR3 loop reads CASSNSAYPSTDTQYF. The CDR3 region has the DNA TGTGCCAGCAGCAATAGCGCGTACCCTAGCACAGATACGCAGTATTTT.

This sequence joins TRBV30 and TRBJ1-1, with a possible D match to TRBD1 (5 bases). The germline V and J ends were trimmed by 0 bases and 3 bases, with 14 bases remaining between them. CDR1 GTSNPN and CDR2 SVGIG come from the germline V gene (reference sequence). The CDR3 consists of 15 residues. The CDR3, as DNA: TGTGCCTGGAGTGTCTCGGGGGATGGGGACACTGAAGCTTTCTTT. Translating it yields CAWSVSGDGDTEAFF.

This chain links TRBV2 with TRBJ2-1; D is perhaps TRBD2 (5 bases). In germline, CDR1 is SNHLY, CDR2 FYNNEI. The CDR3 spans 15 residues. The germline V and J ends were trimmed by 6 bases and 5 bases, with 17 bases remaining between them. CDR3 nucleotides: TGTGCCAGCAGCCCTGAGGGAAACAAAAACAATGAGCAGTTCTTC. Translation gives CASSPEGNKNNEQFF.

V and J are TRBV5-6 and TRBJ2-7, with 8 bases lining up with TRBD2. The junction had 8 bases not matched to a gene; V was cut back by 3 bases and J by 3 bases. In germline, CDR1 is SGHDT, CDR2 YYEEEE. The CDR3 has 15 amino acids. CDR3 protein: CASSSGAGGGYEQYF. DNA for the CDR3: TGTGCCAGCAGCTCAGGGGCGGGGGGCGGCTACGAGCAGTACTTC. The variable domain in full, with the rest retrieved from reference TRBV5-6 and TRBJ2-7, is DAGVTQSPTHLIKTRGQQVTLRCSPKSGHDTVSWYQQALGQGPQFIFQYYEEEERQRGNFPDRFSGHQFPNYSSELNVNALLLGDSALYLCASSSGAGGGYEQYFGPGTRLTVT.

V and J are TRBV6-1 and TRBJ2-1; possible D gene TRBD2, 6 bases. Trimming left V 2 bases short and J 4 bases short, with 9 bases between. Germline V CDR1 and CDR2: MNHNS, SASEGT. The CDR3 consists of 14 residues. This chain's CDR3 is CASSESGSYNEQFF. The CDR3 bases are TGTGCCAGCAGTGAATCCGGGAGTTACAATGAGCAGTTCTTC.

The CDR3, as DNA: TGCGCCAGCAGCCCAAGGACTAGCGGGAGCACAGATACGCAGTATTTT. It translates to CASSPRTSGSTDTQYF. The gene calls are TRBV4-1 and TRBJ2-3; 11 bases agree with TRBD2. Trimming at V came to 4 bases and at J to 0 bases, leaving 3 bases not matched to a gene. The CDR3 spans 16 residues. Germline CDR1 and CDR2: MGHRA and YSYEKL.

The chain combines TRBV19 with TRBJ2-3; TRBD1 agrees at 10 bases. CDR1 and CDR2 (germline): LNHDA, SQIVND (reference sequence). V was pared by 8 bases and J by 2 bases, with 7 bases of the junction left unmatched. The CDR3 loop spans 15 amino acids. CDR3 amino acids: CASRDDRGPTDTQYF. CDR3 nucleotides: TGTGCCAGTCGGGACGACAGGGGGCCCACAGATACGCAGTATTTT.

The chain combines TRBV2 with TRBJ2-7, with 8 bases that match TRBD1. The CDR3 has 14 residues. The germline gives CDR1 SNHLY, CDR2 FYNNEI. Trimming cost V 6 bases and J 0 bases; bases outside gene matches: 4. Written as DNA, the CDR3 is TGTGCCAGCAGATCCGGGACAGGCTCCTACGAGCAGTACTTC. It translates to CASRSGTGSYEQYF.

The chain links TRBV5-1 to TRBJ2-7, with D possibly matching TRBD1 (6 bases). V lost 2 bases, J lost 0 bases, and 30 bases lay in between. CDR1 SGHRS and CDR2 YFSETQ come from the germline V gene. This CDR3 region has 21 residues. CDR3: CASSFPADSVKWAPNSYEQYF. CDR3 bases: TGCGCCAGCAGCTTTCCCGCGGACAGCGTGAAGTGGGCACCAAACTCCTACGAGCAGTACTTC.